This TCR beta chain was sequenced in a study of tumor-infiltrating lymphocytes in localized non-small cell lung cancer. The germline V gene has CDR1 SEHNR and CDR2 FQNEAQ (reference sequence). This CDR3 is 16 amino acids long. V lost 5 bases to trimming and J lost 8 bases; unmatched junction nucleotides: 9. Profiling relied on immunoSEQ multiplex PCR, and the TCRdb table lists in-frame clones only, not all of them. Here the sample spans fewer than 25,000 clones, 60% to 80% being singletons. This TCR was sampled from a human donor with non-small cell lung cancer. Sequencing was performed on lung tumor tissue. The chain is built from TRBV7-9 and TRBJ2-1; 13 bases fit TRBD2. The CDR3 region has the DNA TGTGCCAGCAGCCGTACGGGACTAGCGGGATTGGATGAGCAGTTCTTC. It codes for CASSRTGLAGLDEQFF.